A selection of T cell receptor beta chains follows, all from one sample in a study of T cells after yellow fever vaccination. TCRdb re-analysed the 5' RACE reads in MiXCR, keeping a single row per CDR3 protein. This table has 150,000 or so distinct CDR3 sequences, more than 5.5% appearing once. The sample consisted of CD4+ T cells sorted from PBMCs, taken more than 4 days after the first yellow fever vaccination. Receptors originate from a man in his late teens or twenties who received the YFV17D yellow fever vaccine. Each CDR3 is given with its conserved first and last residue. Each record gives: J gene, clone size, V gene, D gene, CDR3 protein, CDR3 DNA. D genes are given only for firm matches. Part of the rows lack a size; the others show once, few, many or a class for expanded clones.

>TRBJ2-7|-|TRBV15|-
CATSSKGWPLSSYEQYF
TGTGCCACCAGCAGCAAGGGCTGGCCCTTGAGCTCCTACGAGCAGTACTTC
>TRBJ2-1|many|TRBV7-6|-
CASSLVPGGDNEQFF
TGTGCCAGCAGCTTAGTACCGGGCGGGGACAATGAGCAGTTCTTC
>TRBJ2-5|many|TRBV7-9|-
CASSLGGLMGTQYF
TGTGCCAGCAGCTTAGGTGGCCTTATGGGGACCCAGTACTTC
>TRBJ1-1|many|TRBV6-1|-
CASRLRTSTTEAFF
TGTGCCAGCAGACTCAGGACTTCCACTACTGAAGCTTTCTTT
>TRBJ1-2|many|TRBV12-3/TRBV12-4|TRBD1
CASSRQGVPGYTF
TGTGCCAGCAGCCGACAGGGTGTCCCTGGCTACACCTTC
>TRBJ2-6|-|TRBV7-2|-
CASRQKRGSGANVLTF
TGTGCCAGCCGCCAAAAAAGGGGAAGTGGGGCCAACGTCCTGACTTTC
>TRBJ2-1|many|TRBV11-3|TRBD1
CASSPDRVEGNEQFF
TGTGCCAGCAGCCCCGACAGGGTTGAGGGTAATGAGCAGTTCTTC
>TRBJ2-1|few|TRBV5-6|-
CASITGSSYNEQFF
TGTGCCAGCATCACAGGGAGCTCCTACAATGAGCAGTTCTTC
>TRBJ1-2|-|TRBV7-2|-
CASSRDRFANYGYTF
TGTGCCAGCAGCCGCGACAGGTTTGCTAACTATGGCTACACCTTC
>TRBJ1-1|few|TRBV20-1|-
CSAIVGNSNTEAFF
TGCAGTGCTATCGTAGGGAATTCGAACACTGAAGCTTTCTTT
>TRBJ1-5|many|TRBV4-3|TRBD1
CASSDRVGQPQHF
TGCGCCAGCAGCGACAGGGTCGGTCAGCCCCAGCATTTT
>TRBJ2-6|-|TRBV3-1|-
CASSQGTGANVLTF
TGTGCCAGCAGCCAAGGGACTGGGGCCAACGTCCTGACTTTC
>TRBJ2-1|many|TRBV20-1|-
CSAYRLNNEQFF
TGCAGTGCTTATAGACTGAACAATGAGCAGTTCTTC
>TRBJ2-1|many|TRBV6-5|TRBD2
CASSPAGGRQFF
TGTGCCAGCAGTCCTGCGGGGGGGCGGCAGTTCTTC
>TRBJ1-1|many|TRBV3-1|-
CASSQGRVNTEAFF
TGTGCCAGCAGCCAAGGACGGGTGAACACTGAAGCTTTCTTT
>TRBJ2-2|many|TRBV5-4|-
CASSLGRYGELFF
TGTGCCAGCAGCTTGGGTCGGTACGGGGAGCTGTTTTTT
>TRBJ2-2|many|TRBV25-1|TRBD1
CASSSTGAYQPRVF
TGTGCCAGCAGTTCGACAGGGGCGTACCAGCCGCGGGTTTTT
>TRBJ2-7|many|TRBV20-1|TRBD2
CSAPQGTSGEQYF
TGCAGTGCTCCCCAGGGCACTAGCGGAGAGCAGTACTTC
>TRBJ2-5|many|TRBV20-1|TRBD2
CSARDSSGAQETQYF
TGCAGTGCTAGAGACTCTAGCGGGGCCCAAGAGACCCAGTACTTC
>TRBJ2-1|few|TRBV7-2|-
CASSLWLYNEQFF
TGTGCCAGCAGCTTATGGCTCTACAATGAGCAGTTCTTC
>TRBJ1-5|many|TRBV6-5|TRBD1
CASRPDREGQPQHF
TGTGCCAGCAGACCGGACAGGGAGGGCCAGCCCCAGCATTTT
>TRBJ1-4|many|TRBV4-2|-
CASSPTGGVANEKLFF
TGTGCCAGCAGCCCTACGGGGGGGGTTGCTAATGAAAAACTGTTTTTT
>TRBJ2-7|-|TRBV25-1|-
CATLGFYEQYF
TGTGCCACACTGGGCTTCTACGAGCAGTACTTC
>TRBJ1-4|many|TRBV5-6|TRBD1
CASSLQGANEKLFF
TGTGCCAGCAGCTTGCAGGGGGCTAATGAAAAACTGTTTTTT
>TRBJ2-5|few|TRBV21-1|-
CASSFGRETQYF
TGTGCCAGCAGCTTCGGGCGGGAGACCCAGTACTTC
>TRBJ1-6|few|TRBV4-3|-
CASSQEETGSPLHF
TGCGCCAGCAGCCAAGAGGAGACAGGTTCCCCCCTCCACTTT
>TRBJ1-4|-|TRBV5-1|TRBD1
CASSSIFGTGDEKLFF
TGCGCCAGCAGCTCGATTTTCGGGACAGGGGATGAAAAACTGTTTTTT
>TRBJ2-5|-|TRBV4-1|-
CASSQRGAQETQYF
TGCGCCAGCAGCCAACGCGGGGCCCAAGAGACCCAGTACTTC
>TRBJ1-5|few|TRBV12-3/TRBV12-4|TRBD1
CASSTGTGANQPQHF
TGTGCCAGCAGCACCGGGACAGGGGCCAATCAGCCCCAGCATTTT
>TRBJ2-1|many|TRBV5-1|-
CASSSGGGTNEQFF
TGCGCCAGCTCCTCTGGCGGGGGCACGAATGAGCAGTTCTTC
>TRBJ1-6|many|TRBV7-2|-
CASSLGGGNYNSPLHF
TGTGCCAGCAGCTTAGGAGGGGGGAACTATAATTCACCCCTCCACTTT
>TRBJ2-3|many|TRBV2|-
CASSETSDTQYF
TGTGCCAGCAGTGAAACTTCAGATACGCAGTATTTT
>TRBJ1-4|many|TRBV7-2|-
CASSLGVIATNEKLFF
TGTGCCAGCAGCTTAGGGGTCATTGCAACTAATGAAAAACTGTTTTTT
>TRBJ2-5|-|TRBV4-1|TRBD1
CASSRPGQTRETQYF
TGCGCCAGCAGCCGACCGGGACAGACTCGGGAGACCCAGTACTTC
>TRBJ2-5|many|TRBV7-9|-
CASSETSGAGTQYF
TGTGCCAGCAGCGAAACCTCAGGAGCGGGGACCCAGTACTTC
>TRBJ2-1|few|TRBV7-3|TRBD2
CASSSQTSGGYNEQFF
TGTGCCAGCAGCTCCCAGACTAGCGGGGGGTACAATGAGCAGTTCTTC
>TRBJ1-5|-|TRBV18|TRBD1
CASSSTGEAGQPQHF
TGTGCCAGCTCATCGACAGGGGAAGCCGGACAGCCCCAGCATTTT
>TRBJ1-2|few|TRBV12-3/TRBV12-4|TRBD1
CASSFSRDRGTYGYTF
TGTGCCAGCAGTTTCTCCCGGGACAGGGGGACCTATGGCTACACCTTC
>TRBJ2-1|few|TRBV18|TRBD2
CASSPPAGRGNEQFF
TGTGCCAGCTCACCACCGGCAGGGAGGGGTAATGAGCAGTTCTTC
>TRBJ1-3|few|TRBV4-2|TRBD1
CASSQDRQGASGNTIYF
TGTGCCAGCAGCCAAGATAGGCAGGGGGCCTCTGGAAACACCATATATTTT
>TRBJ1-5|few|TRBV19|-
CASSITNQPQHF
TGTGCCAGTAGTATAACCAATCAGCCCCAGCATTTT
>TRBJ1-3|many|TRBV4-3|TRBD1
CASSQGPGGSSGNTIYF
TGCGCCAGCAGCCAAGGTCCAGGGGGGTCCTCTGGAAACACCATATATTTT
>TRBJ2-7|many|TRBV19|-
CASSPPGAGKIYEQYF
TGTGCCAGTAGTCCTCCAGGGGCAGGAAAAATCTACGAGCAGTACTTC
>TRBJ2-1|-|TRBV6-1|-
CASSTFGGAGEQFF
TGTGCCAGCAGTACATTTGGGGGGGCGGGGGAGCAGTTCTTC
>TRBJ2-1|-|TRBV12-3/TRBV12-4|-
CASSLGQTISYNEQFF
TGTGCCAGCAGTTTAGGGCAGACAATCTCCTACAATGAGCAGTTCTTC
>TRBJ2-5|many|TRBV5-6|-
CASSLELRSQYF
TGTGCCAGCAGCTTGGAGCTCCGAAGCCAGTACTTC
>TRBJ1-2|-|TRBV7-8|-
CASSSGGGYTF
TGTGCCAGCAGCTCCGGAGGGGGCTACACCTTC
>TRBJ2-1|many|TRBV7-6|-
CASSLDPGGLSEQFF
TGTGCCAGCAGCTTAGACCCTGGGGGCCTAAGTGAGCAGTTCTTC
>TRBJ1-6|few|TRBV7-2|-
CASSSRESPLHF
TGTGCCAGCAGCTCAAGGGAGTCACCCCTCCACTTT
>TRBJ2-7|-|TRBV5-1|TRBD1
CASTETGPSYEQYF
TGCGCCAGCACCGAGACAGGGCCTTCCTACGAGCAGTACTTC
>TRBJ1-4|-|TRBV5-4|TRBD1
CASSLAGGGELFF
TGTGCCAGCAGCTTGGCAGGGGGCGGGGAACTGTTTTTT
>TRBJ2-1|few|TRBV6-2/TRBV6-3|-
CASSRGWGNEQFF
TGTGCCAGCTCTAGGGGATGGGGCAATGAGCAGTTCTTC